The 13 T cell receptor beta chains listed next were all sequenced from one sample in a study of T cell responses to AZD1222 COVID-19 vaccine. TCRdb's copy holds only in-frame clones and misses some; the assay was immunoSEQ multiplex PCR. The sample lists 40,000 to 60,000 clones, roughly 90% occurring once. The material was peripheral blood, obtained 28 days after the second AZD1222 dose. The receptors were sampled from an adult who received the AZD1222 COVID-19 vaccine.

The chain combines TRBV29-1 with TRBJ1-2, with D perhaps TRBD1 (5 bases). This CDR3 is built from 15 residues. V lost 4 bases, J lost 0 bases, and 15 bases lay in between. Germline V gives CDR1 SQVTM, CDR2 ANQGSEA. This chain's CDR3 is CSVGGAGSSNYGYTF. The CDR3 nucleotides are TGCAGCGTTGGCGGGGCGGGTTCCTCTAACTATGGCTACACCTTC.

The V gene is TRBV5-1, the J gene TRBJ1-2, with 8 nucleotides matching TRBD1. This CDR3 comprises 15 residues. V lost 0 bases and J lost 10; bases outside the gene matches: 11. Germline V gene sequence: CDR1 SGHRS, CDR2 YFSETQ. The CDR3 nucleotides are TGCGCCAGCAGCTTGGAGTCAGGGACAGGACCAGCCTACACCTTC. Its protein is CASSLESGTGPAYTF.

This clone appeared a few times. This chain joins TRBV6-5 and TRBJ1-6; possible D gene TRBD1, 6 bases. V shed 0 bases and J shed 10 bases, with 13 bases lying between them. The length of the CDR3 is 15 residues. Germline loops: CDR1 MNHEY, CDR2 SVGAGI. CDR3 sequence reads: CASSYSPPGESPLHF. CDR3 sequence (DNA): TGTGCCAGCAGTTACTCGCCCCCAGGGGAATCACCCCTCCACTTT.

V usage is TRBV9 and J usage is TRBJ2-1; maybe TRBD1 (6 bases). This CDR3 region has 14 residues. V was pared by 3 bases and J by 3 bases, with 10 bases between. Germline V gene lookup returns CDR1 SGDLS and CDR2 YYNGEE. The CDR3 nucleotides are TGTGCCAGCAGCGAAACAGGGATCTACAATGAGCAGTTCTTC. Translated, it gives CASSETGIYNEQFF.

The rearrangement uses TRBV4-2 and TRBJ2-6; D is tentatively TRBD1 or TRBD2 (5 bases each). In germline, CDR1 is LGHNA, CDR2 YNFKEQ. The CDR3 contains 17 residues. Trimming stripped 7 bases from V and 0 bases from J, with 16 bases between. This chain's CDR3 is CASTPAGTFSGANVLTF. The CDR3 DNA reads TGTGCCAGCACCCCCGCCGGGACCTTCTCTGGGGCCAACGTCCTGACTTTC.

The chain uses TRBV14 and TRBJ2-2; 7 bases line up with TRBD1. V was pared by 0 bases and J by 0 bases, with 4 bases of the junction left unmatched. CDR1 and CDR2 from the germline V gene are SGHDN and FVKESK. The CDR3 spans 17 residues. In DNA, the CDR3 is TGTGCCAGCAGCCAAGAAGGGGGCAGCGCGAACACCGGGGAGCTGTTTTTT. Protein sequence: CASSQEGGSANTGELFF.

Concerning this clone: One end of the junction fails to match germline, which may point to a read error. DNA for the CDR3: TGTGCCAGCATGTCAACCGGCCTCTCGCACTTC. As protein: CASMSTGLSHF. The chain couples TRBV2 to TRBJ2-5, with D hard to call. This CDR3 has 11 residues. Germline assignment: CDR1 SNHLY and CDR2 FYNNEI.

The rearrangement uses TRBV10-1 and TRBJ1-5, with D possibly matching TRBD1 (6 bases). There are 21 residues in the CDR3. Trimming took 4 bases from V and 0 from J, leaving 28 bases between them. CDR1 and CDR2 from the germline V gene are WNHNN and SYGVQD (reference sequence). CDR3 loop: CASSGHGQSGTFAYSNQPQHF. CDR3 coding DNA: TGCGCCAGCAGTGGGCACGGACAGAGCGGCACCTTTGCCTATAGCAATCAGCCCCAGCATTTT.

The chain joins TRBV5-1 to TRBJ1-1; D is ambiguous. CDR3 length equals 16 residues. Trimming took 0 bases from V and 4 from J, leaving 16 bases between them. Germline V gene lookup returns CDR1 SGHRS and CDR2 YFSETQ. CDR3 DNA sequence: TGCGCCAGCAGCTTGGAGACCGGCGGAATGGGCACTGAAGCTTTCTTT. This gives the protein CASSLETGGMGTEAFF.

The rearrangement uses TRBV24-1 and TRBJ2-1; 10 positions agree with TRBD2. The length of the CDR3 is 18 residues. V lost 3 bases to trimming and J lost 7 bases; unmatched junction nucleotides: 14. Germline lookup yields CDR1 KGHDR and CDR2 SFDVKD. The CDR3 is CATSDQRTSGNARNEQFF. The CDR3 DNA is TGTGCCACCAGTGATCAAAGAACTAGCGGGAATGCCCGGAATGAGCAGTTCTTC.

The chain recombines TRBV9 with TRBJ2-2; D assignment may be TRBD1 or TRBD2 (5 bases each). The germline V gene encodes CDR1 SGDLS and CDR2 YYNGEE. The V and J ends lost 3 bases and 6 bases respectively, with 21 bases between them. This CDR3 comprises 17 residues. The CDR3 here is CASSAALRTGRPGELFF. The DNA for the CDR3 is TGTGCCAGCAGCGCAGCCCTTAGGACGGGACGTCCCGGGGAGCTGTTTTTT. Supplemented by reference TRBV9 and TRBJ2-2, the full variable domain reads DSGVTQTPKHLITATGQRVTLRCSPRSGDLSVYWYQQSLDQGLQFLIQYYNGEERAKGNILERFSAQQFPDLHSELNLSSLELGDSALYFCASSAALRTGRPGELFFGEGSRLTVL.

This clone was found once. The gene calls are TRBV19 and TRBJ1-5; D possibly corresponds to TRBD1 (6 bases). V gave up 8 bases and J gave up 4 bases, with 18 bases separating them. Looked up from germline, CDR1 is LNHDA and CDR2 is SQIVND (reference sequence). The CDR3 covers 15 residues. The CDR3 region is CASSEGEWWNQPQHF. CDR3 DNA: TGTGCCAGTTCAGAGGGGGAGTGGTGGAATCAGCCCCAGCATTTT. The full variable domain, its missing parts supplied by reference TRBV19 and TRBJ1-5, is DGGITQSPKYLFRKEGQNVTLSCEQNLNHDAMYWYRQDPGQGLRLIYYSQIVNDFQKGDIAEGYSVSREKKESFPLTVTSAQKNPTAFYLCASSEGEWWNQPQHFGDGTRLSIL.

This clone was counted a single time. The V gene is TRBV27, the J gene TRBJ1-1; D is perhaps TRBD1 (6 bases). The CDR3 is 15 residues long. CDR1 is MNHEY, CDR2 SMNVEV, per germline (reference sequence). V gave up 7 bases and J gave up 4 bases, with 19 bases separating them. This CDR3 is CASTARGGAGTEAFF. As DNA, the CDR3 is TGTGCCAGCACCGCTCGGGGGGGCGCGGGCACTGAAGCTTTCTTT.